The 23 T cell receptor beta chains presented below share a single source sample, sequenced in a study of blood T cell repertoires in COVID-19 (TCRdb year 2020). The library was made by the immunoSEQ multiplex PCR assay. TCRdb provides this immuneACCESS table in a form limited to in-frame rearrangements. Some clones are lacking; in checked studies, under half of them reflect an unresolved V gene, and why the rest are absent is not known. The sample table holds tens of thousands of clones, of which around four fifths were seen once. The ten top clones hold 12% of the sample. Sequencing was done on a sample of peripheral blood. All receptors come from a woman aged 70 to 79 with active or convalescent COVID-19.

The chain uses TRBV23-1 and TRBJ1-2; TRBD1 matches at 9 bases. TRBV23-1 is treated as an ORF (open reading frame) with a function not yet certain. The CDR3 extends over 13 amino acids. Trimming cost V 6 bases and J 7 bases; bases outside gene matches: 6. The CDR3 sequence: CASRRDREAGYTF. CDR3 sequence (DNA): TGCGCCAGCAGGCGGGACAGGGAGGCTGGCTACACCTTC.

This chain links TRBV5-1 with TRBJ1-6; 7 bases line up with TRBD1. Germline V lookup: CDR1 SGHRS, CDR2 YFSETQ. J was trimmed by 6 bases and V by 0 bases; bases with no gene match: 6. This CDR3 has 16 amino acids. The CDR3 DNA sequence: TGCGCCAGCAGCTTGGTCCGGGACAGCGTTAATTCACCCCTCCACTTT. The encoded protein is CASSLVRDSVNSPLHF.

The genes are TRBV7-2 and TRBJ2-2, with 10 nucleotides matching TRBD2. V shed 5 bases and J 5 bases; nucleotides not matched to a gene: 8. Per the germline V gene, CDR1 is SGHTA and CDR2 is FQGNSA. The CDR3 extends over 16 amino acids. In nucleotides, the CDR3 is TGTGCCAGCAGCGCCCGGCTAGCGGGGGTAACCGGGGAGCTGTTTTTT. The encoded protein is CASSARLAGVTGELFF. The variable domain in full, with the rest retrieved from reference TRBV7-2 and TRBJ2-2, is GAGVSQSPSNKVTEKGKDVELRCDPISGHTALYWYRQSLGQGLEFLIYFQGNSAPDKSGLPSDRFSAERTGGSVSTLTIQRTQQEDSAVYLCASSARLAGVTGELFFGEGSRLTVL.

The chain employs TRBV15 and TRBJ1-1; 10 positions match TRBD1. V shed 8 bases, J shed 5 bases, and the junction held 8 bases outside the gene matches. The CDR3 has 14 residues. In germline, CDR1 is LNHNV, CDR2 YYDKDF (reference sequence). In nucleotides, the CDR3 is TGTGCCACCCGTCGACAGGGGGCGAGGACTGAAGCTTTCTTT. The encoded protein is CATRRQGARTEAFF.

In nucleotides, the CDR3 is TGTGCCAGCAGTTACACCCCACGGGGTTTCCCCTACGAGCAGTACTTC. Translated, it gives CASSYTPRGFPYEQYF. The V and J genes are TRBV6-5 and TRBJ2-7; D is possibly TRBD2 (5 bases). The CDR3 is 16 amino acids. In germline, CDR1 is MNHEY, CDR2 SVGAGI. The V end lost 2 bases, the J end lost 2 bases, and 16 bases lay between the germline ends.

This clone has more than one count but fewer than ten. The chain uses TRBV19 and TRBJ1-5; D possibly corresponds to TRBD1 (6 bases). Trimming stripped 2 bases from V and 6 bases from J, with 14 bases between. The CDR3 covers 15 residues. Germline V lookup: CDR1 LNHDA, CDR2 SQIVND (reference sequence). The CDR3 sequence is CASSIQGGEIQPQHF. CDR3 nucleotides: TGTGCCAGTAGTATACAAGGGGGTGAAATTCAGCCCCAGCATTTT.

The rearrangement uses TRBV28 and TRBJ2-1; the D gene is possibly TRBD2 (7 bases). The ends were cut back, 7 bases at V and 0 bases at J, with 19 bases in the middle. The germline V gene has CDR1 MDHEN and CDR2 SYDVKM. CDR3 size: 17 residues. CDR3 protein: CASIHGGLALSYNEQFF. DNA for the CDR3: TGTGCCAGCATCCACGGGGGGCTTGCCCTCTCCTACAATGAGCAGTTCTTC.

The genes are TRBV6-5 and TRBJ2-1, with TRBD1 as a possible D gene (6 bases). The CDR3 length is 14 residues. Germline loops: CDR1 MNHEY, CDR2 SVGAGI. The V and J ends lost 4 bases and 3 bases respectively, with 10 bases between them. Here the CDR3 DNA reads TGTGCCAGCAGTTCCGGGACACGCTACAATGAGCAGTTCTTC. Its translation is CASSSGTRYNEQFF.

V is TRBV7-2 and J is TRBJ1-1, with D possibly TRBD1 on 5 matching bases. Trimming shortened V by 5 bases and J by 6 bases, and 16 bases separated the two germline ends. There are 14 residues in the CDR3. Germline lookup yields CDR1 SGHTA and CDR2 FQGNSA. The CDR3 loop is CASSVIPDTPEAFF. The CDR3 DNA sequence: TGTGCCAGCAGCGTAATACCGGACACCCCTGAAGCTTTCTTT.

J is TRBJ2-2 and V is TRBV7-2, with no clear D. Deletions cut 6 bases from V and 5 bases from J, with 10 bases between. The V gene's germline CDR1 is SGHTA and CDR2 FQGNSA. CDR3 size: 13 residues. CDR3 nucleotide sequence: TGTGCCAGCAGACGGAGTAGGACCGGGGAGCTGTTTTTT. As protein: CASRRSRTGELFF.

This chain links TRBV9 with TRBJ1-2; D is perhaps TRBD1 (5 bases). The CDR3 extends over 13 amino acids. Germline lookup yields CDR1 SGDLS and CDR2 YYNGEE. V shed 2 bases and J shed 3 bases, with 8 bases lying between them. Written as DNA, the CDR3 is TGTGCCAGCAGCGTTACAGGAGACTATGGCTACACCTTC. As protein: CASSVTGDYGYTF. The variable domain in full, with the rest retrieved from reference TRBV9 and TRBJ1-2, is DSGVTQTPKHLITATGQRVTLRCSPRSGDLSVYWYQQSLDQGLQFLIQYYNGEERAKGNILERFSAQQFPDLHSELNLSSLELGDSALYFCASSVTGDYGYTFGSGTRLTVV.

V usage is TRBV30 and J usage is TRBJ2-3, with 7 bases matching TRBD1. The trim removed 5 bases at V and 2 bases at J, leaving 16 bases unmatched. The V gene's germline CDR1 is GTSNPN and CDR2 SVGIG (reference sequence). The length of the CDR3 is 17 residues. In nucleotides, the CDR3 is TGTGCCTGGTTGTACCCAAAAACAGGGGCCGACACAGATACGCAGTATTTT. Protein sequence: CAWLYPKTGADTDTQYF.

J is TRBJ2-2 and V is TRBV6-6, with a weak D call TRBD2 (6 bases). CDR1 MNHNY and CDR2 SVGAGI come from the germline V gene (reference sequence). Deletions cut 2 bases from V and 6 bases from J, with 16 bases between. The CDR3 has 16 residues. DNA for the CDR3: TGTGCCAGCAGTTACACGGGCGGGAACAACGCCGGGGAGCTGTTTTTT. Its translation is CASSYTGGNNAGELFF.

This clone appeared a single time. This CDR3 is CASSLDRAGGPGYEQYF. In DNA form, the CDR3 reads TGTGCCAGCAGCTTAGATCGAGCGGGGGGGCCGGGATACGAGCAGTACTTC. V gene TRBV11-2 combines with J gene TRBJ2-7; TRBD2 matches at 10 bases. V dropped 0 bases and J dropped 4; count of bases not matched to a gene: 9. The CDR3 sequence is 17 residues long. Germline values: CDR1 SGHAT, CDR2 FQNNGV. Using reference TRBV11-2 and TRBJ2-7 for the parts outside the CDR3, the full variable domain is EAGVAQSPRYKIIEKRQSVAFWCNPISGHATLYWYQQILGQGPKLLIQFQNNGVVDDSQLPKDRFSAERLKGVDSTLKIQPAKLEDSAVYLCASSLDRAGGPGYEQYFGPGTRLTVT.

The sample holds one count of this clone. Written as DNA, the CDR3 is TGTGCCAGCACAGGGGCGAACACTGAAGCTTTCTTT. Translating it yields CASTGANTEAFF. The chain employs TRBV21-1 and TRBJ1-1; TRBD1 is the table's D call, not checked against the DNA. TRBV21-1 is given as a pseudogene. CDR3 length: 12 residues.

The rearrangement joins TRBV10-2 to TRBJ2-5; 7 bases line up with TRBD1. This CDR3 has 14 residues. Trimming removed 6 bases from V and 3 bases from J; junction bases left unmatched: 7. Germline values: CDR1 WSHSY, CDR2 SAAADI. The CDR3 sequence: CASRVDRREETQYF. DNA for the CDR3: TGCGCCAGCAGGGTGGACAGGAGAGAAGAGACCCAGTACTTC.

The gene calls are TRBV6-5 and TRBJ2-1; 10 nucleotides agree with TRBD1. With V trimmed by 7 bases and J by 8 bases, 11 bases remained unmatched. The V gene's germline CDR1 is MNHEY and CDR2 SVGAGI. The CDR3 contains 15 residues. In DNA, the CDR3 is TGTGCCAGCACCGCCGCGGACAGGGGGACGGATGAGCAGTTCTTC. As protein: CASTAADRGTDEQFF.

The gene calls are TRBV20-1 and TRBJ2-1; D may be TRBD1 (6 bases). Germline V gene sequence: CDR1 DFQATT, CDR2 SNEGSKA (reference sequence). CDR3 length equals 11 residues. The DNA for the CDR3 is TGCAGCGCCGGACAGAACAATGAGCAGTTCTTC. This codes for CSAGQNNEQFF.

The chain joins TRBV19 to TRBJ2-5; 7 nucleotides agree with TRBD2. Germline V gene sequence: CDR1 LNHDA, CDR2 SQIVND (reference sequence). The CDR3 spans 13 residues. V dropped 10 bases and J dropped 4; count of bases not matched to a gene: 9. CDR3 nucleotides: TGTGCCACCCGCCTCCCGGGGGGAGAGACCCAGTACTTC. Translating gives CATRLPGGETQYF.

This clone occurred once. The CDR3 protein is CASSLASGGGTEAFF. Written as DNA, the CDR3 is TGCGCCAGCAGCTTGGCCTCCGGCGGTGGCACTGAAGCTTTCTTT. The chain combines TRBV5-1 with TRBJ1-1; D is ambiguous. The germline V gene encodes CDR1 SGHRS and CDR2 YFSETQ. The CDR3 is made up of 15 amino acids. Trimming cost V 0 bases and J 4 bases, with 13 bases left between them.

This rearrangement joins TRBV28 to TRBJ1-4, with a tentative D call TRBD1 (5 bases). The germline CDR1 and CDR2 sequences are MDHEN and SYDVKM. The CDR3 runs 16 residues. V was shortened by 6 bases and J by 2 bases, with 16 bases between the two germline ends. The CDR3 sequence is CASSPLLRGTNEKLFF. CDR3 bases: TGTGCCAGCAGCCCCTTGTTGCGGGGCACTAATGAAAAACTGTTTTTT.

This clone has just a few counts. This chain uses TRBV7-9 with TRBJ1-2; no firm D call. Germline CDR1 SEHNR, CDR2 FQNEAQ (reference sequence). Trimming removed 5 bases at V and 6 bases at J, with 19 bases between. This CDR3 spans 15 amino acids. In nucleotides, the CDR3 is TGTGCCAGCAGCCTGTCAGGTTTTTTAGCGGATGGCTACACCTTC. Its translation: CASSLSGFLADGYTF.

The chain is built from TRBV6-2 or TRBV6-3 and TRBJ2-3; D is uncertain. Germline V gene data show CDR1 as MNHEY and CDR2 as SVGEGT. The CDR3 totals 12 residues. V was trimmed by 6 bases and J by 5 bases, leaving 9 bases between them. The CDR3 sequence is CASSNPRDTQYF. The CDR3 DNA reads TGTGCCAGCAGCAATCCCAGAGATACGCAGTATTTT.